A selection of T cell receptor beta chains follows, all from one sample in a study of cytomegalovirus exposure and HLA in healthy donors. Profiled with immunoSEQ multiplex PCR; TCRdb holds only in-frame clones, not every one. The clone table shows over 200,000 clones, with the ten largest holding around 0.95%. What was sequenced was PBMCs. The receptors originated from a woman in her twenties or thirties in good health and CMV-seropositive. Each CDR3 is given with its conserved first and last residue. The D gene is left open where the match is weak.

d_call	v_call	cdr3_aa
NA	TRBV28	CASRSPNTEAFF
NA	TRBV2	CASSARSGANVLTF
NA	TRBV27	CASSLQRKETQYF
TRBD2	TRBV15	CATSAGGDEQFF
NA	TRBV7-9	CASSWTTLDEKLFF
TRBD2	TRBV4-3	CASSQEGGLAGGEQYF
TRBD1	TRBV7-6	CASSSYRGPEQYF
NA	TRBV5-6	CASSFWGGYSNQPQHF
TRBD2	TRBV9	CASSSGLAPYEQYF
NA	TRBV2	CASSENTRDTQYF
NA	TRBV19	CASSPQGPASFTDTQYF
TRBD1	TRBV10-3	CAIRDRVDEKLFF
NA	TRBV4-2	CASSYSNQPQHF
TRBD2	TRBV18	CASSNLAGGPDEQYF
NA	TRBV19	CASSPQTGFNYGYTF
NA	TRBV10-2	CASSEGQVQPQHF
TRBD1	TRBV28	CASSFLGQATNEKLFF
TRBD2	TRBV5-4	CASSGTSGGYEQYF
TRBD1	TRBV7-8	CASSYRGDGYTF
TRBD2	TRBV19	CASSIKRDWGKETQYF
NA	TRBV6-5	CASSYAGTEAFF
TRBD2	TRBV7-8	CASSLEQAGTRTDTQYF
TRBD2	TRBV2	CASSGEAGGGREQFF
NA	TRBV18	CASSPQTSYGYTF
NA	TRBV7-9	CASSFGGLYGYTF
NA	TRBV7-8	CASSLVGQPRQVEEQYF
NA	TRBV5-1	CASSLRDGIFTDTQYF
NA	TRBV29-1	CSVVILGGGTEAFF
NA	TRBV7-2	CASSLQELNYGYTF
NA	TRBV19	CASTDWGGKLFF
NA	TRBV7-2	CASSPQGGTEAFF
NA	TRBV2	CASSGWLTTGELFF
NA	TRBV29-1	CSVGQKNTEAFF
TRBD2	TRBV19	CASSRTSGRAYNEQFF
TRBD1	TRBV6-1	CASRTGEWTDTQYF
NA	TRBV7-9	CASSLEGTLNTEAFF
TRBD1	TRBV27	CASSLSRQGSTEAFF
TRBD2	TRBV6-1	CASSEAGTSGYEQYF
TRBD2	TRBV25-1	CASRRGIAGAQETQYF
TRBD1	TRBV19	CASSPTGGRNQPQHF
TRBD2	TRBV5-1	CASSQTTSGGNNEQFF
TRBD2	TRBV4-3	CASSQVGGDSEQFF
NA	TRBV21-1	CASSSRGQVNYGYTF
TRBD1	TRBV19	CASRTGGPYNSPLHF
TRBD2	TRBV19	CASTGTSGSIYEQYF
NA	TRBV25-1	CASSESVSYNEQFF
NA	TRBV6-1	CASINQRKDNEQFF
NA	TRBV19	CATPKRSNANTGELFF
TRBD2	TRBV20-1	CSAWRGGEQYF
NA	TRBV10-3	CAISDRPLTEAFF
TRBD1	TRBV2	CASSEVPGQGKGYTF
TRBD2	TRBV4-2	CASSQDSGGLYNEQFF
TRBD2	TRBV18	CASFPGLAGDTQYF